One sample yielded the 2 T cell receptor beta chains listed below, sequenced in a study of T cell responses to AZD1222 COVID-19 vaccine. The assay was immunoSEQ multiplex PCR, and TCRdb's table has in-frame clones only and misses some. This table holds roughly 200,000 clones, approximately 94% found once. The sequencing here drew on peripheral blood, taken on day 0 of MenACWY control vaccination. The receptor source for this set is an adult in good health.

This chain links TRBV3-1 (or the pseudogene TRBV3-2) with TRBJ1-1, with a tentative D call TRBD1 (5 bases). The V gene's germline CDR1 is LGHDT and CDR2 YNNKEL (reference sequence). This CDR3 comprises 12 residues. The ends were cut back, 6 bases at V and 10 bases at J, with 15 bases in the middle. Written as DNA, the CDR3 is TGTGCCAGCAGGGCAGGGAACAATGCAGCTTTCTTT. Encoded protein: CASRAGNNAAFF.

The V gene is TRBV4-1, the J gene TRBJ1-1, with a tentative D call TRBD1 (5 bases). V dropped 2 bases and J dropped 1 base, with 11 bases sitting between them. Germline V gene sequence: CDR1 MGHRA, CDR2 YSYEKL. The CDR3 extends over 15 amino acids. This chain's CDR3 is CASSQSAGKNTEAFF. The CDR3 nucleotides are TGCGCCAGCAGCCAATCAGCAGGGAAGAACACTGAAGCTTTCTTT.